The rows below give T cell receptor beta chains drawn from one sample of a study of Graves' ophthalmopathy and Graves' hyperthyroidism. In TCRdb, the multiplex PCR reads were re-called with MiXCR into one record per CDR3 protein. This table holds some 1.1 million distinct CDR3 sequences, about 40% found once. Sample: peripheral blood or thyroid tissue (not recorded which). These receptors came from an adult man with Graves' hyperthyroidism. Both conserved end residues are part of each CDR3. A D gene is named only where the DNA matches it firmly. Only some rows state a clone size, as once, few, many or a class for expanded clones.

V gene	J gene	clone size	D gene	CDR3 protein	CDR3 DNA
TRBV29-1	TRBJ1-1	.	TRBD1	CSVHGQGRNTEAFF	TGCAGCGTTCACGGACAGGGAAGAAACACTGAAGCTTTCTTT
TRBV10-3	TRBJ1-3	many	TRBD1	CAISGGQSSGNTIYF	TGTGCCATCAGTGGGGGACAGAGCTCTGGAAACACCATATATTTT
TRBV7-2	TRBJ2-7	.	.	CASSLGDRIYEQYF	TGTGCCAGCAGCTTAGGAGACAGAATCTACGAGCAGTACTTC
TRBV5-4	TRBJ2-7	.	TRBD2	CASSFEPGLAVEQYF	TGTGCCAGCAGCTTTGAACCGGGACTAGCCGTCGAGCAGTACTTC
TRBV2	TRBJ1-5	many	.	CASRTGSIGQPQHF	TGTGCCAGCAGGACCGGCTCCATCGGCCAGCCCCAGCATTTT
TRBV7-2	TRBJ1-3	many	.	CASSGRTVLGNTIYF	TGTGCCAGCAGCGGGCGGACAGTCCTCGGAAACACCATATATTTT
TRBV10-2	TRBJ1-1	.	.	CASSEGHLRDTEAFF	TGCGCCAGCAGTGAGGGGCACCTACGGGACACTGAAGCTTTCTTT
TRBV15	TRBJ1-6	once	.	CATSGNRDGVGSPLHF	TGTGCCACCAGCGGAAACAGGGACGGGGTTGGCTCACCCCTCCACTTT
TRBV11-2	TRBJ2-2	few	TRBD2	CASSQKSGGAAGELFF	TGTGCCAGCAGCCAAAAAAGCGGGGGGGCCGCCGGGGAGCTGTTTTTT
TRBV2	TRBJ2-2	.	.	CASRRPAWTKRDTGELFF	TGTGCCAGCAGACGACCAGCCTGGACAAAAAGGGACACCGGGGAGCTGTTTTTT
TRBV7-9	TRBJ1-2	.	.	CASSEPTNRILMGYTF	TGTGCCAGCAGTGAACCTACAAACAGGATCTTAATGGGCTACACCTTC
TRBV14	TRBJ1-1	.	.	CASSRGREAFF	TGTGCCAGCAGCCGAGGCCGGGAAGCTTTCTTT
TRBV4-1	TRBJ1-4	few	.	CASSQLGMDEKLFF	TGCGCCAGCAGCCAGCTGGGAATGGATGAAAAACTGTTTTTT
TRBV5-5	TRBJ1-6	.	.	CASSLSPSSAYNSPLHF	TGTGCCAGCAGTTTATCCCCCAGCAGCGCCTATAATTCACCCCTCCACTTT
TRBV14	TRBJ1-1	many	.	CASSKITGMNTEAFF	TGTGCCAGCAGCAAAATAACAGGGATGAACACTGAAGCTTTCTTT
TRBV11-2	TRBJ2-7	few	.	CASSRPPYREGIEQYF	TGTGCCAGCAGCAGGCCCCCCTACAGGGAAGGGATCGAGCAGTACTTC
TRBV9	TRBJ2-5	many	TRBD2	CASSVGTSGMLQETQYF	TGTGCCAGCAGCGTAGGGACTAGCGGGATGCTCCAAGAGACCCAGTACTTC
TRBV4-2	TRBJ2-7	.	.	CASSQEGGMNYEQYF	TGTGCCAGCAGCCAAGAGGGCGGAATGAATTACGAGCAGTACTTC
TRBV29-1	TRBJ2-3	.	.	CSVELQGTDTQYF	TGCAGCGTTGAATTGCAGGGGACAGATACGCAGTATTTT
TRBV12-3/TRBV12-4	TRBJ1-1	many	.	CASSFSLRGTEAFF	TGTGCCAGCAGTTTTTCCCTTCGAGGGACTGAAGCTTTCTTT
TRBV27	TRBJ1-6	few	.	CASRGYGGSRHSPLHF	TGTGCCAGCCGGGGGTACGGAGGGAGCCGGCATTCACCCCTCCACTTT
TRBV4-3	TRBJ2-7	few	TRBD1	CASSQEGDRNYEQYF	TGCGCCAGCAGCCAAGAAGGGGACAGAAATTACGAGCAGTACTTC
TRBV7-9	TRBJ1-2	many	.	CASSLAGILNYGYTF	TGTGCCAGCAGCTTAGCGGGGATCCTTAACTATGGCTACACCTTC
TRBV7-8	TRBJ2-7	.	.	CASSPRRSPNTYEQYF	TGTGCCAGCAGCCCTAGAAGGAGCCCTAACACCTACGAGCAGTACTTC
TRBV15	TRBJ1-2	many	.	CATRDSANYGYTF	TGTGCCACGAGAGACAGCGCTAACTATGGCTACACCTTC
TRBV29-1	TRBJ2-7	.	TRBD2	CSGYGTSARPYEQYF	TGCAGCGGATATGGGACTAGCGCTAGACCCTACGAGCAGTACTTC
TRBV12-3/TRBV12-4	TRBJ2-5	many	.	CASSLGAGRLETQYF	TGTGCCAGCAGTTTGGGGGCGGGCAGACTAGAGACCCAGTACTTC
TRBV5-1	TRBJ1-2	many	.	CASSFEYQYGYTF	TGCGCCAGCAGCTTCGAGTATCAGTATGGCTACACCTTC
TRBV2	TRBJ2-7	few	TRBD2	CASSLREGPYEQYF	TGTGCCAGCTCACTTAGGGAGGGCCCGTACGAGCAGTACTTC
TRBV7-9	TRBJ1-2	.	.	CASSLANSDGYTF	TGTGCCAGCAGCTTAGCGAACAGCGATGGCTACACCTTC
TRBV11-2	TRBJ2-7	few	.	CASRTTTGNSYEQYF	TGTGCCAGCAGGACTACGACAGGAAACTCCTACGAGCAGTACTTC
TRBV30	TRBJ1-2	.	TRBD1	CAWAGTGVGGYTF	TGTGCCTGGGCCGGGACAGGGGTTGGGGGCTACACCTTC
TRBV5-1	TRBJ1-1	many	.	CASSFSQKSNTEAFF	TGCGCCAGCAGCTTCTCCCAGAAGAGTAACACTGAAGCTTTCTTT
TRBV11-2	TRBJ2-7	many	TRBD1	CASSRWTGGSYEQYF	TGTGCCAGCAGCCGATGGACAGGGGGCTCTTACGAGCAGTACTTC
TRBV15	TRBJ1-2	many	.	CATSRGTDPNYGYTF	TGTGCCACCAGCAGAGGGACAGACCCTAACTATGGCTACACCTTC
TRBV29-1	TRBJ2-7	many	.	CSAIRVSGSYEQYF	TGCAGCGCGATCCGGGTTTCTGGCTCCTACGAGCAGTACTTC
TRBV10-3	TRBJ2-7	few	.	CASSYPPGGRSYEQYF	TGTGCCAGCAGTTACCCACCCGGCGGCAGGTCCTACGAGCAGTACTTC
TRBV7-2	TRBJ2-2	many	.	CASSANVNTGELFF	TGTGCCAGCAGCGCTAATGTTAACACCGGGGAGCTGTTTTTT
TRBV9	TRBJ2-7	few	.	CASSLGYPYEQYF	TGTGCCAGCAGTTTAGGCTATCCATACGAGCAGTACTTC
TRBV6-5	TRBJ1-5	.	.	CASSDSREQPQHF	TGTGCCAGCAGCGACAGCCGGGAACAGCCCCAGCATTTT